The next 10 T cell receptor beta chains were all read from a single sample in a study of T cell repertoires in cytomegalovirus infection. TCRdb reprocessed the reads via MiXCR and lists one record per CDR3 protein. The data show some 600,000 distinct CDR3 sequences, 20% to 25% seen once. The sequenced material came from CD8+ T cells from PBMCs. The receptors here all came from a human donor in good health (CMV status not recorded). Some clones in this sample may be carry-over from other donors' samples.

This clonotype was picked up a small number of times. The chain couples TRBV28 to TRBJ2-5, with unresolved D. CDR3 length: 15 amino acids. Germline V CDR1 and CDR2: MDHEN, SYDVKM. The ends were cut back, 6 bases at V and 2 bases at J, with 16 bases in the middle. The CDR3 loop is CASSPRTDPQETQYF. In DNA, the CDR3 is TGTGCCAGCAGCCCAAGGACGGACCCACAAGAGACCCAGTACTTC. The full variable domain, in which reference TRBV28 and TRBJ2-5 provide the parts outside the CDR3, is DVKVTQSSRYLVKRTGEKVFLECVQDMDHENMFWYRQDPGLGLRLIYFSYDVKMKEKGDIPEGYSVSREKKERFSLILESASTNQTSMYLCASSPRTDPQETQYFGPGTRLLVL.

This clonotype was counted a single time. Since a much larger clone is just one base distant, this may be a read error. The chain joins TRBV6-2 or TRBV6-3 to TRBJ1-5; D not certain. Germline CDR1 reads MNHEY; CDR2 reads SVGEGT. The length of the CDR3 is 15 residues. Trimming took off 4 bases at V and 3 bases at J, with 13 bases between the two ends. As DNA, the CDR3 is TGTGCCAGCAGTTGGTCACATGATATCAATCAGCCCCAGCATTTT. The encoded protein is CASSWSHDINQPQHF.

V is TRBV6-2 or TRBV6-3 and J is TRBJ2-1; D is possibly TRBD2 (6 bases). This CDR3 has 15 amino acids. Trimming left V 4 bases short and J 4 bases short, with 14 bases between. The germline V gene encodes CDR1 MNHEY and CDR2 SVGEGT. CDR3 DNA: TGTGCCAGCAGTTCCGGGAGCTTAAAGTACAATGAGCAGTTCTTC. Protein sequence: CASSSGSLKYNEQFF.

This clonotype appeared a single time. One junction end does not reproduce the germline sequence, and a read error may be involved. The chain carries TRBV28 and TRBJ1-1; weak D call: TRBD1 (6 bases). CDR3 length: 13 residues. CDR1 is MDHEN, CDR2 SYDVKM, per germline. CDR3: CVSSFGGLAEAFF. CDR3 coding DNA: TGTGTCAGCAGTTTTGGGGGGCTGGCTGAAGCTTTCTTT.

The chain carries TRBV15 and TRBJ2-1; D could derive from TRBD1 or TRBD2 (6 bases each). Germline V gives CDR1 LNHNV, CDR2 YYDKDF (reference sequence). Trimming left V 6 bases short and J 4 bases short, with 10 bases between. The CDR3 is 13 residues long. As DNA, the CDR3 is TGTGCCACCAGGGGGGGCACATACAATGAGCAGTTCTTC. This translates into CATRGGTYNEQFF.

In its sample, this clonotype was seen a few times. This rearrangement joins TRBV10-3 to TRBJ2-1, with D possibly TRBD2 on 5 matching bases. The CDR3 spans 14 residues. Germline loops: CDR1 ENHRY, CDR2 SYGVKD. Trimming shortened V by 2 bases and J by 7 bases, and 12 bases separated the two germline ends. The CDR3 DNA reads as TGTGCCATCAGTGAGGGACTGACGGGAAATGAGCAGTTCTTC. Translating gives CAISEGLTGNEQFF.

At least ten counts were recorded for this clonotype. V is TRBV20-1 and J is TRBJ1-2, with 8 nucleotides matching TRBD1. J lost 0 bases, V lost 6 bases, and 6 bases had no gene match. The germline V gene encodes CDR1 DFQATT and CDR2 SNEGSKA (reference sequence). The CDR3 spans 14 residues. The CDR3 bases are TGCAGTGCCCCCCGGACAGGGACTAACTATGGCTACACCTTC. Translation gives CSAPRTGTNYGYTF.

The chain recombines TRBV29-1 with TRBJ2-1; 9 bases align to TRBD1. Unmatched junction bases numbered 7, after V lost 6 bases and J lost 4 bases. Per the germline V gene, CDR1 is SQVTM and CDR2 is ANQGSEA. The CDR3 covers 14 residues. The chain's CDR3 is CSVGQGVRYNEQFF. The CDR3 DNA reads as TGCAGCGTGGGACAGGGCGTCCGATACAATGAGCAGTTCTTC.

The CDR3 region is CSARDRAEGGYTF. CDR3 coding DNA: TGCAGTGCCAGGGACAGGGCAGAAGGTGGCTACACCTTC. The V gene is TRBV20-1, the J gene TRBJ1-2; 9 bases are shared with TRBD1. Germline V gene lookup returns CDR1 DFQATT and CDR2 SNEGSKA (reference sequence). The V gene end was trimmed by 6 bases and the J gene end by 7 bases; junction bases not matched to a gene: 9. The CDR3 has 13 amino acids.

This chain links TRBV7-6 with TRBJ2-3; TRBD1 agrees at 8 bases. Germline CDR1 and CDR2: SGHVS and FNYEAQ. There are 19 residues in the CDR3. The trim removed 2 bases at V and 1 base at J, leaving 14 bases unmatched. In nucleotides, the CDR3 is TGTGCCAGCAGCTTAAAAAGAGGTGGAACGGGACAGGGCACAGATACGCAGTATTTT. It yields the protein CASSLKRGGTGQGTDTQYF. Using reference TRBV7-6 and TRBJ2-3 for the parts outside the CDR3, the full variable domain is GAGVSQSPRYKVTKRGQDVALRCDPISGHVSLYWYRQALGQGPEFLTYFNYEAQQDKSGLPNDRFSAERPEGSISTLTIQRTEQRDSAMYRCASSLKRGGTGQGTDTQYFGPGTRLTVL.